What follows are 29 T cell receptor beta chains derived from one specimen sequenced in a study of Tregs in tolerant kidney transplant recipients. Measured with immunoSEQ multiplex PCR; TCRdb has only the in-frame clones, and not every one. The sample consists of 50,000 or so clones, roughly 87% of them appearing once. Mixed chimerism was transient after nonmyeloablative marrow transplants from related graft donors. The sequences come from CD8+ T cells from blood (PBMCs), collected 12 months after the transplant. The receptor set was obtained from a human patient who received a combined kidney and bone marrow transplant. T cells may partly derive from the graft donor.

This clone is a singleton in its sample. The chain links TRBV5-4 to TRBJ2-4; tentatively, D is TRBD1 (5 bases). Germline-derived CDR1 and CDR2 are SGHNT and YYREEE (reference sequence). The V end was cut by 0 bases, the J end by 16 bases, with 20 bases between. There are 14 residues in the CDR3. The CDR3 DNA sequence: TGTGCCAGCAGCTTGGTGGGCAGCTCAGGGATTCGTTACTTC. Translated: CASSLVGSSGIRYF. Using reference TRBV5-4 and TRBJ2-4 for the parts outside the CDR3, the full variable domain is ETGVTQSPTHLIKTRGQQVTLRCSSQSGHNTVSWYQQALGQGPQFIFQYYREEENGRGNFPPRFSGLQFPNYSSELNVNALELDDSALYLCASSLVGSSGIRYFGAGTRLSVL.

This clone has only a few counts. The rearrangement uses TRBV4-1 and TRBJ2-7; a weak D match, TRBD2 (6 bases). The germline V gene encodes CDR1 MGHRA and CDR2 YSYEKL. This CDR3 is built from 16 residues. Trimming stripped 2 bases from V and 0 bases from J, with 14 bases between. The CDR3 loop reads CASSQTLLASSYEQYF. In DNA form, the CDR3 reads TGCGCCAGCAGCCAAACCCTACTAGCCAGCTCCTACGAGCAGTACTTC.

V and J are TRBV9 and TRBJ2-5; D possibly corresponds to TRBD2 (5 bases). V lost 1 base and J 2 bases, leaving 9 bases between the germline ends. Per germline, CDR1 SGDLS and CDR2 YYNGEE. This CDR3 contains 14 residues. The CDR3 DNA reads as TGTGCCAGCAGCGTATCCAGCGGACAAGAGACCCAGTACTTC. As protein: CASSVSSGQETQYF.

The rearrangement joins TRBV25-1 to TRBJ2-3, with D unresolved. Germline CDR1 and CDR2: MGHDK and SYGVNS. V shed 4 bases and J shed 5 bases, with 4 bases lying between them. CDR3 length: 11 residues. The CDR3 is CASSGGDTQYF. The CDR3 nucleotides are TGTGCCAGCAGTGGAGGAGATACGCAGTATTTT. Filled out from reference TRBV25-1 and TRBJ2-3, the complete variable domain reads EADIYQTPRYLVIGTGKKITLECSQTMGHDKMYWYQQDPGMELHLIHYSYGVNSTEKGDLSSESTVSRIRTEHFPLTLESARPSHTSQYLCASSGGDTQYFGPGTRLTVL.

CDR3 region: CASSPGQGFYGYTF. For the CDR3, the DNA is TGTGCCAGCAGCCCGGGACAGGGGTTCTATGGCTACACCTTC. The chain uses TRBV7-9 and TRBJ1-2, with 10 bases that match TRBD1. V shed 5 bases and J 4 bases; nucleotides not matched to a gene: 4. Germline CDR1 reads SEHNR; CDR2 reads FQNEAQ (reference sequence). The CDR3 consists of 14 residues.

The chain uses TRBV28 and TRBJ1-5; D is perhaps TRBD1 (5 bases). The length of the CDR3 is 16 residues. In germline, CDR1 is MDHEN, CDR2 SYDVKM. Between the trimmed V and J ends, which lost 1 base and 3 bases, there was a span of 13 bases. The CDR3 protein is CASSLYRTWYNQPQHF. In nucleotides, the CDR3 is TGTGCCAGCAGTTTATATAGGACATGGTACAATCAGCCCCAGCATTTT.

This chain links TRBV5-8 with TRBJ2-5; 9 nucleotides line up with TRBD1. CDR3 size: 15 residues. The V gene end was trimmed by 0 bases and the J gene end by 5 bases; junction bases not matched to a gene: 5. In germline, CDR1 is SGHTS, CDR2 YDEGEE. Here the CDR3 DNA reads TGTGCCAGCAGCTTGGAGGGACAGGGCGGGGAGACCCAGTACTTC. Its translation: CASSLEGQGGETQYF.

The chain employs TRBV6-4 and TRBJ2-7; 7 bases are a match to TRBD1. J was trimmed by 3 bases and V by 8 bases; bases with no gene match: 4. Germline CDR1 MRHNA, CDR2 SNTAGT. The CDR3 consists of 12 residues. CDR3 loop: CASEGQLYEQYF. The CDR3 DNA is TGTGCCAGCGAGGGACAGCTCTACGAGCAGTACTTC.

DNA for the CDR3: TGTGCCAGCAGCTTTACAGACAGTGGGGAGCTGTTTTTT. Protein sequence: CASSFTDSGELFF. The chain employs TRBV7-6 and TRBJ2-2; D is perhaps TRBD1 (5 bases). Trimming pared 3 bases from V and 8 bases from J, leaving 10 bases between. This CDR3 contains 13 residues. Germline V gene data show CDR1 as SGHVS and CDR2 as FNYEAQ.

This clone was seen a few times. This sample includes further DNA sequences coding for the same CDR3. The chain recombines TRBV30 with TRBJ2-7; D perhaps matches TRBD1 (5 bases). This CDR3 has 12 amino acids. V lost 1 base, J lost 5 bases, and 9 bases lay in between. Germline loops: CDR1 GTSNPN, CDR2 SVGIG (reference sequence). CDR3 coding DNA: TGTGCCTGGAGTGGGCAGGGAAACGAGCAGTACTTC. This translates into CAWSGQGNEQYF.

The chain employs TRBV7-8 and TRBJ2-7; 11 bases align to TRBD2. Per germline, CDR1 SGHVS and CDR2 FQNEAQ. This CDR3 has 18 residues. V lost 5 bases and J lost 0; bases outside the gene matches: 12. CDR3 loop: CASSPRWLAGGPSYEQYF. CDR3 coding DNA: TGTGCCAGCAGCCCAAGGTGGCTAGCGGGGGGCCCCTCCTACGAGCAGTACTTC.

This clone has just a few counts. V usage is TRBV4-3 and J usage is TRBJ2-7; 9 bases line up with TRBD2. V shed 3 bases, J shed 3 bases, and the junction held 0 bases outside the gene matches. The CDR3 loop spans 13 amino acids. Germline values: CDR1 LGHNA, CDR2 YSLEER. CDR3 amino acids: CASSHSGSYEQYF. CDR3 sequence (DNA): TGCGCCAGCAGCCATAGCGGGAGCTACGAGCAGTACTTC.

The chain links TRBV11-2 to TRBJ2-3; 7 bases are a match to TRBD2. The CDR3 runs 12 residues. The germline V gene encodes CDR1 SGHAT and CDR2 FQNNGV. V shed 4 bases, J shed 6 bases, and the junction held 1 base outside the gene matches. CDR3 bases: TGTGCCAGCAGCTACGGGGGGGATACGCAGTATTTT. Encoded protein: CASSYGGDTQYF.

The V gene is TRBV11-2, the J gene TRBJ2-2; 7 positions agree with TRBD2. The J segment lost 8 bases and the V segment lost 4 bases, leaving 7 bases of the junction unmatched. Germline V lookup: CDR1 SGHAT, CDR2 FQNNGV. The CDR3 extends over 14 amino acids. The DNA for the CDR3 is TGTGCCAGCAGCTCTTTGGGGGGGTCGGGGGAGCTGTTTTTT. It yields the protein CASSSLGGSGELFF. Full variable domain (rest looked up from reference TRBV11-2 and TRBJ2-2): EAGVAQSPRYKIIEKRQSVAFWCNPISGHATLYWYQQILGQGPKLLIQFQNNGVVDDSQLPKDRFSAERLKGVDSTLKIQPAKLEDSAVYLCASSSLGGSGELFFGEGSRLTVL.

The chain employs TRBV7-2 and TRBJ2-7; TRBD2 matches at 7 bases. Germline-derived CDR1 and CDR2 are SGHTA and FQGNSA. J gave up 2 bases and V 5 bases, and 12 bases lay outside the gene matches. The CDR3 contains 16 residues. The chain's CDR3 is CASSPPLRGRPYEQYF. Written as DNA, the CDR3 is TGTGCCAGCAGCCCACCTTTGCGGGGGAGACCCTACGAGCAGTACTTC.

V usage is TRBV5-6 and J usage is TRBJ2-7, with D tentatively TRBD2 (7 bases). This CDR3 region has 14 residues. Trimming cost V 4 bases and J 4 bases, with 15 bases left between them. Germline CDR1 reads SGHDT; CDR2 reads YYEEEE. The CDR3 loop reads CASSNEGGRYEQYF. The CDR3 bases are TGTGCCAGCAGCAATGAGGGGGGGAGGTACGAGCAGTACTTC.

This rearrangement joins TRBV10-3 to TRBJ1-5, with D possibly matching TRBD1 (6 bases). V lost 8 bases to trimming and J lost 6 bases, with 14 bases between them. The germline V gene encodes CDR1 ENHRY and CDR2 SYGVKD. CDR3 length equals 13 residues. The CDR3 DNA follows: TGTGCCATCGGGGAGACAGGATCTCAGCCCCAGCATTTT. Translated: CAIGETGSQPQHF.

This sequence joins TRBV27 and TRBJ2-2, with D hard to call. V gave up 9 bases and J gave up 4 bases, with 18 bases separating them. The CDR3 consists of 15 residues. CDR1 is MNHEY and CDR2 is SMNVEV in the germline V gene (reference sequence). CDR3: CASTPSGAATGELFF. The CDR3 DNA sequence: TGTGCCAGTACTCCGTCGGGTGCGGCCACCGGGGAGCTGTTTTTT.

This clone came up once. The chain is built from TRBV7-8 and TRBJ1-1; TRBD1 matches 7 bases. CDR3 size: 19 residues. V was pared by 3 bases and J by 0 bases, with 16 bases of the junction left unmatched. In germline, CDR1 is SGHVS, CDR2 FQNEAQ. The CDR3: CASSLPPQGFREMNTEAFF. The CDR3 nucleotides are TGTGCCAGCAGCTTGCCTCCACAGGGGTTTAGGGAAATGAACACTGAAGCTTTCTTT.

This clone came up once. V and J are TRBV5-5 and TRBJ1-4, with a weak D call TRBD1 (6 bases). Trimming pared 6 bases from V and 6 bases from J, leaving 33 bases between. The CDR3 is made up of 20 amino acids. Germline values: CDR1 SGHKS, CDR2 YYEKEE (reference sequence). CDR3 coding DNA: TGTGCCAGCAAGCAGCGAAGGGGGTATGGAAGAGATACCCTTTATGAAAAACTGTTTTTT. Amino acids: CASKQRRGYGRDTLYEKLFF.

The V call is TRBV4-2, the J call TRBJ2-1; 10 nucleotides align to TRBD2. Germline V gene lookup returns CDR1 LGHNA and CDR2 YNFKEQ. The CDR3 is 15 residues long. V was pared by 1 base and J by 6 bases, with 3 bases of the junction left unmatched. CDR3 region: CASSQVSGRANEQFF. The CDR3 DNA reads as TGTGCCAGCAGCCAAGTGAGCGGGAGGGCCAATGAGCAGTTCTTC.

As to this clone: An end of the junction differs from the germline gene, which may be a read error. The chain links TRBV9 to TRBJ1-6; D possibly corresponds to TRBD1 (6 bases). The CDR3 sequence is 13 residues long. The V gene's germline CDR1 is SGDLS and CDR2 YYNGEE. For the CDR3, the DNA is TGTGCCAGCAGCGGAGAGGGACATTCCCCCCTCCACTTT. Protein: CASSGEGHSPLHF.

This clone showed up just once. This sequence joins TRBV18 and TRBJ2-1, with TRBD1 matching 7 bases. The germline V gene has CDR1 KGHSH and CDR2 LQKENI. The CDR3 consists of 16 residues. Trimming removed 6 bases from V and 3 bases from J; junction bases left unmatched: 11. The CDR3 spells CASSRIQGDLYNEQFF. CDR3 sequence (DNA): TGTGCCAGCTCTAGAATTCAGGGGGACCTCTACAATGAGCAGTTCTTC.

This clone showed up just once. The chain employs TRBV7-2 and TRBJ2-7; TRBD1 aligns across 11 bases. The J segment lost 3 bases and the V segment lost 5 bases, leaving 9 bases of the junction unmatched. The CDR3 contains 16 residues. Looked up from germline, CDR1 is SGHTA and CDR2 is FQGNSA. The CDR3: CASSRTTGTGGYEQYF. The CDR3 DNA reads TGTGCCAGCAGCCGGACGACCGGGACAGGGGGCTACGAGCAGTACTTC. The full variable domain, in which reference TRBV7-2 and TRBJ2-7 provide the parts outside the CDR3, is GAGVSQSPSNKVTEKGKDVELRCDPISGHTALYWYRQSLGQGLEFLIYFQGNSAPDKSGLPSDRFSAERTGGSVSTLTIQRTQQEDSAVYLCASSRTTGTGGYEQYFGPGTRLTVT.

The rearrangement links TRBV2 to TRBJ2-5; 10 nucleotides agree with TRBD1. Germline CDR1 and CDR2: SNHLY and FYNNEI. The CDR3 has 14 amino acids. The V and J ends lost 6 bases and 7 bases, in that order; junction bases with no gene match: 8. In DNA, the CDR3 is TGTGCCAGCAGGGAGACAGGGGGCCTCGGGACCCAGTACTTC. Residues: CASRETGGLGTQYF.

As concerns this clone: Additional DNA sequences in this sample encode the identical CDR3. The chain is built from TRBV30 and TRBJ1-6, with D perhaps matching TRBD1 (6 bases). The V end was cut by 3 bases, the J end by 4 bases, with 10 bases between. Germline CDR1 reads GTSNPN; CDR2 reads SVGIG (reference sequence). There are 14 residues in the CDR3. The CDR3 region has the DNA TGTGCCTGGAGCTACAGGGAATATAATTCACCCCTCCACTTT. Its translation is CAWSYREYNSPLHF.

This clone appeared once. The V call is TRBV13, the J call TRBJ2-7; D is perhaps TRBD1 (6 bases). Between the trimmed V and J ends, which lost 7 bases and 0 bases, there was a span of 16 bases. The CDR3 totals 15 residues. Germline-derived CDR1 and CDR2 are PRHDT and FYEKMQ (reference sequence). For the CDR3, the DNA is TGTGCCAGCAACGACCCCCGCAGGGGCTCCTACGAGCAGTACTTC. Translated, it gives CASNDPRRGSYEQYF.

The chain carries TRBV4-1 and TRBJ2-7; D may be TRBD2 (6 bases). Per the germline V gene, CDR1 is MGHRA and CDR2 is YSYEKL. V lost 4 bases and J 3 bases, leaving 10 bases between the germline ends. The CDR3 has 13 residues. Here the CDR3 DNA reads TGCGCCAGCAGCCTCCTCGGGGGCTACGAGCAGTACTTC. It codes for CASSLLGGYEQYF.

This clone appeared once. The chain joins TRBV6-5 to TRBJ2-5; D not resolved. The germline gives CDR1 MNHEY, CDR2 SVGAGI. This CDR3 is built from 13 residues. Trimming took off 6 bases at V and 0 bases at J, with 8 bases between the two ends. DNA of the CDR3: TGTGCCAGCAGCGTCCAGAACCAAGAGACCCAGTACTTC. Translation gives CASSVQNQETQYF.